These 17 T cell receptor beta chains originate from one sample sequenced in a study of shared clonotypes between healthy human individuals. Assay: immunoSEQ multiplex PCR; the TCRdb copy retains only in-frame clones and omits some. The repertoire has about half a million clones, 79% of them found once; the top ten carry less than 15%. Specimen: PBMCs. Source of these receptors: a middle-aged woman in good health. Some clones in this sample may be carry-over from other donors' samples.

V and J are TRBV4-3 and TRBJ1-1; no firm D call. CDR1 and CDR2 (germline): LGHNA, YSLEER. This CDR3 is built from 16 residues. Trimming cost V 1 base and J 4 bases, with 16 bases left between them. The CDR3 spells CASSQGKIGRGTEAFF. CDR3 nucleotides: TGCGCCAGCAGCCAAGGAAAGATCGGACGGGGCACTGAAGCTTTCTTT.

A few counts support this clone. This rearrangement joins TRBV10-3 to TRBJ2-3, with 9 bases that match TRBD2. CDR1 ENHRY and CDR2 SYGVKD come from the germline V gene. This CDR3 spans 13 amino acids. With 7 bases clipped from V and 4 bases from J, the junction kept 3 bases outside the gene matches. CDR3 nucleotide sequence: TGTGCCATCACGGCGGGAGGGGCAGATACGCAGTATTTT. Its protein is CAITAGGADTQYF.

There are a few counts of this clone. The CDR3 bases are TGCGCCAGCACCCTGCGAGGCAGACCCACTGAAGCTTTCTTT. Translating gives CASTLRGRPTEAFF. The rearrangement uses TRBV5-1 and TRBJ1-1, with unresolved D. There are 14 residues in the CDR3. The germline V gene has CDR1 SGHRS and CDR2 YFSETQ. Trimming took 6 bases from V and 4 from J, leaving 16 bases between them.

This chain uses TRBV7-8 with TRBJ2-7; possible D gene TRBD2, 7 bases. With 5 bases removed from V and 6 bases from J, the gap between germline ends came to 20 bases. Germline CDR1 is SGHVS and CDR2 is FQNEAQ. This CDR3 spans 15 amino acids. The DNA of the CDR3 is TGTGCCAGCAGCCAAGGGGAGGGGGAATACGCCGAGCAGTACTTC. This translates into CASSQGEGEYAEQYF.

The chain is built from TRBV19 and TRBJ2-5; TRBD1 matches 7 bases. Germline V gives CDR1 LNHDA, CDR2 SQIVND (reference sequence). The CDR3 extends over 12 amino acids. After removal of 10 bases from V and 2 bases from J, the junction contained 4 bases not matched to a gene. CDR3 amino acids: CATRDRQETQYF. As DNA, the CDR3 is TGTGCCACCAGGGACAGACAAGAGACCCAGTACTTC.

The CDR3 DNA sequence: TGTGCCAGCAGCCCTGGGGGGGAAAAACTGTTTTTT. It is translated as CASSPGGEKLFF. The gene calls are TRBV6-5 and TRBJ1-4; TRBD1 is a possible D gene (5 bases). V dropped 6 bases and J dropped 8 bases, with 10 bases sitting between them. Germline V gene sequence: CDR1 MNHEY, CDR2 SVGAGI. CDR3 length: 12 residues.

Worth noting for this clone: Within the sample, other DNA sequences also encode this same CDR3. This chain uses TRBV27 with TRBJ1-1, with D unclear. The CDR3 contains 14 residues. In germline, CDR1 is MNHEY, CDR2 SMNVEV (reference sequence). V shed 0 bases and J shed 2 bases, with 7 bases lying between them. CDR3 protein: CASSLSGGNTEAFF. CDR3 in DNA: TGTGCCAGCAGTTTATCAGGCGGTAACACTGAAGCTTTCTTT.

This clone showed up just a few times. The CDR3 coding sequence is TGTGCCAGCAGTTTCGGCAGTGCCTACGAGCAGTACTTC. Translated: CASSFGSAYEQYF. The V gene is TRBV28, the J gene TRBJ2-7; no definite D call. CDR1 is MDHEN and CDR2 is SYDVKM in the germline V gene. V was trimmed by 3 bases and J by 2 bases, leaving 8 bases between them. The CDR3 totals 13 residues.

The V gene is TRBV7-2, the J gene TRBJ2-2, with D unclear. CDR1 is SGHTA, CDR2 FQGNSA, per germline. V was clipped by 4 bases and J by 2 bases, with 11 bases between them. The CDR3 has 15 residues. CDR3 sequence reads: CASSSSGPNTGELFF. The CDR3 region has the DNA TGTGCCAGCAGCTCTAGTGGGCCCAACACCGGGGAGCTGTTTTTT.

The gene calls are TRBV28 and TRBJ2-2; D assignment may be TRBD1 or TRBD2 (5 bases each). Trimming took 0 bases from V and 2 from J, leaving 13 bases between them. The V gene's germline CDR1 is MDHEN and CDR2 SYDVKM. The length of the CDR3 is 17 residues. The CDR3 sequence is CASSLWPGQLNTGELFF. The CDR3 nucleotides read TGTGCCAGCAGTTTATGGCCGGGGCAGCTAAACACCGGGGAGCTGTTTTTT.

This chain uses TRBV30 with TRBJ2-6; D gene ambiguous. Trimming shortened V by 3 bases and J by 0 bases, and 3 bases separated the two germline ends. Per the germline V gene, CDR1 is GTSNPN and CDR2 is SVGIG (reference sequence). This CDR3 has 13 amino acids. The CDR3 DNA follows: TGTGCCTGGAGATTCTCTGGGGCCAACGTCCTGACTTTC. Protein sequence: CAWRFSGANVLTF.

The rearrangement uses TRBV28 and TRBJ2-2, with 8 bases lining up with TRBD2. Germline V CDR1 and CDR2: MDHEN, SYDVKM. V shed 7 bases and J 5 bases; nucleotides not matched to a gene: 12. This CDR3 is 16 amino acids long. CDR3 DNA sequence: TGTGCCAGCAACTCATATAGCGGGATTGGTACCGGGGAGCTGTTTTTT. It encodes CASNSYSGIGTGELFF.

The V call is TRBV11-2, the J call TRBJ2-1, with no clear D. Germline V lookup: CDR1 SGHAT, CDR2 FQNNGV. V was trimmed by 5 bases and J by 0 bases, leaving 14 bases between them. The CDR3 contains 16 residues. This CDR3 reads CASSRPDSSSYNEQFF. DNA of the CDR3: TGTGCCAGCAGCCGTCCTGACTCAAGCTCCTACAATGAGCAGTTCTTC.

The chain employs TRBV6-1 and TRBJ2-1; 7 bases are a match to TRBD1. Per the germline V gene, CDR1 is MNHNS and CDR2 is SASEGT. CDR3 length equals 13 residues. Losses at the gene ends were 2 bases for V and 9 bases for J; bases not matched to a gene: 4. The CDR3 region is CASSERDSAEQFF. Written as DNA, the CDR3 is TGTGCCAGCAGTGAAAGGGACAGTGCTGAGCAGTTCTTC.

The chain uses TRBV7-3 and TRBJ2-1, with 7 bases identical to TRBD2. Germline V lookup: CDR1 SGHTA, CDR2 FQGTGA. Trimming at V came to 5 bases and at J to 10 bases, leaving 5 bases not matched to a gene. The CDR3 has 12 amino acids. DNA of the CDR3: TGTGCCAGCAGCCAATCTAGCGGCGAGCAGTTCTTC. It translates to CASSQSSGEQFF. Looking up the rest from reference TRBV7-3 and TRBJ2-1 gives the full variable domain: GAGVSQTPSNKVTEKGKYVELRCDPISGHTALYWYRQSLGQGPEFLIYFQGTGAADDSGLPNDRFFAVRPEGSVSTLKIQRTERGDSAVYLCASSQSSGEQFFGPGTRLTVL.

The V call is TRBV18, the J call TRBJ2-1; D gene unclear. Trimming removed 2 bases at V and 4 bases at J, with 9 bases between. There are 14 residues in the CDR3. CDR1 and CDR2 from the germline V gene are KGHSH and LQKENI. CDR3 sequence: CASSPFAEYNEQFF. CDR3 DNA sequence: TGTGCCAGCTCACCATTCGCCGAATACAATGAGCAGTTCTTC.

The V gene is TRBV7-2, the J gene TRBJ2-7; the D gene is possibly TRBD1 (5 bases). The CDR3 has 15 amino acids. Looked up from germline, CDR1 is SGHTA and CDR2 is FQGNSA. The V end lost 5 bases, the J end lost 2 bases, and 16 bases lay between the germline ends. CDR3 sequence: CASSHNVETAYEQYF. The CDR3 DNA reads TGTGCCAGCAGCCACAACGTTGAGACAGCCTACGAGCAGTACTTC.